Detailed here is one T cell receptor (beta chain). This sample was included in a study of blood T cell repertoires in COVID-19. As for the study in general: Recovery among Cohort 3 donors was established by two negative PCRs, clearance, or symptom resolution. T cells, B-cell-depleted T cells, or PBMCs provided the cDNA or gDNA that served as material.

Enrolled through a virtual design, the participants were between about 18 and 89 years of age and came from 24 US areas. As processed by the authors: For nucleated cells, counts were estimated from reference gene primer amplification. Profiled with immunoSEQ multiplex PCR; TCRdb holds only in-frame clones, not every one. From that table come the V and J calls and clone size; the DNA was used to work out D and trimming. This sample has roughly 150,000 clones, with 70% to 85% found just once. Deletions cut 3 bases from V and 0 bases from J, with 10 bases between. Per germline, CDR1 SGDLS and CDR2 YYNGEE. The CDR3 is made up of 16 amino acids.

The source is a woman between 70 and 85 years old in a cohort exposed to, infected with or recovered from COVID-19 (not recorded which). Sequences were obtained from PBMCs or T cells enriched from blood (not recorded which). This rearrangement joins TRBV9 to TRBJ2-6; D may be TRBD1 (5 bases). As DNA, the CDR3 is TGTGCCAGCAGCGCCCGGACAAGCTCTGGGGCCAACGTCCTGACTTTC. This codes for CASSARTSSGANVLTF.